Each of the 24 T cell receptor beta chains below was sequenced from the same sample in a study of response to subunit inactivated influenza vaccine. TCRdb analysed the RT-PCR reads with MiXCR anew, one entry per CDR3 protein. The sample has about 540,000 distinct CDR3 sequences, 20% to 25% seen once. These data were also reused for a study on T cells expressing NK-cell markers. From that report: What made the TCR beta cDNA was 5'RACE template switching with UMIs.

This specimen was CD4+ T cells sorted from PBMCs, taken roughly 13 days after vaccination. The source is a man aged 50-60 years who received an inactivated influenza vaccine.

This clonotype was counted ten times or more. This sequence joins TRBV12-3 or TRBV12-4 and TRBJ2-7; perhaps TRBD2 as D (7 bases). The ends were cut back, 6 bases at V and 2 bases at J, with 17 bases in the middle. The CDR3 is 15 residues long. The CDR3 is CASSPWRGPPYEQYF. CDR3 bases: TGTGCCAGCAGCCCCTGGCGGGGGCCACCCTACGAGCAGTACTTC.

This sequence joins TRBV5-1 and TRBJ2-7, with D perhaps TRBD1 or TRBD2 (6 bases each). The CDR3 runs 17 residues. The germline V gene encodes CDR1 SGHRS and CDR2 YFSETQ. V shed 0 bases and J shed 4 bases, with 20 bases lying between them. In DNA form, the CDR3 reads TGCGCCAGCAGCTTGGCCCCCCCGGGACAAGGACTATACGAGCAGTACTTC. Residues: CASSLAPPGQGLYEQYF.

This clonotype was counted between two and nine times. The chain has TRBV5-1 and TRBJ2-5; either TRBD1 or TRBD2 may supply D (5 bases each). V gave up 4 bases and J gave up 3 bases, with 13 bases separating them. This CDR3 contains 14 residues. Germline V gene data show CDR1 as SGHRS and CDR2 as YFSETQ. For the CDR3, the DNA is TGCGCCAGCAGCCCTGCTTGGGGGAAAGAGACCCAGTACTTC. Encoded protein: CASSPAWGKETQYF.

This clonotype was detected only a few times. This chain uses TRBV11-2 with TRBJ2-7, with D tentatively TRBD1 (5 bases). Germline V CDR1 and CDR2: SGHAT, FQNNGV. Deletions cut 0 bases from V and 0 bases from J, with 6 bases between. There are 14 residues in the CDR3. The CDR3 spells CASSLEQDSYEQYF. The CDR3 DNA is TGTGCCAGCAGCTTAGAACAGGACTCCTACGAGCAGTACTTC.

This clonotype was recorded a few times. This sequence joins TRBV6-2 or TRBV6-3 and TRBJ2-5; D tentatively fits TRBD1 or TRBD2 (6 bases each). The CDR3 has 13 residues. The V gene's germline CDR1 is MNHEY and CDR2 SVGEGT. V was shortened by 2 bases and J by 7 bases, with 11 bases between the two germline ends. CDR3 amino acids: CASSYGGLGTQYF. The DNA of the CDR3 is TGTGCCAGCAGTTACGGGGGGCTCGGGACCCAGTACTTC.

In its sample, this clonotype was seen a few times. The chain has TRBV20-1 and TRBJ1-2; no definite D call. The CDR3 runs 10 residues. Deletions cut 2 bases from V and 8 bases from J, with 6 bases between. The germline V gene encodes CDR1 DFQATT and CDR2 SNEGSKA (reference sequence). CDR3 sequence reads: CSARIGGYTF. As DNA, the CDR3 is TGCAGTGCTAGAATTGGGGGCTACACCTTC.

This clonotype was recorded a few times. This chain links TRBV2 with TRBJ2-1; D gene unclear. Germline V gives CDR1 SNHLY, CDR2 FYNNEI. V was clipped by 5 bases and J by 4 bases, with 15 bases between them. CDR3 size: 15 residues. In DNA form, the CDR3 reads TGTGCCAGCAGTCTATCTTATGGATCATACAATGAGCAGTTCTTC. Amino acid sequence: CASSLSYGSYNEQFF.

The chain uses TRBV11-2 and TRBJ2-1; 10 bases line up with TRBD2. The CDR3 extends over 15 amino acids. Germline lookup yields CDR1 SGHAT and CDR2 FQNNGV. With V trimmed by 1 base and J by 9 bases, 6 bases remained unmatched. The chain's CDR3 is CASSLGASGGSEQFF. The CDR3 DNA is TGTGCCAGCAGCTTAGGTGCTAGCGGGGGTAGTGAGCAGTTCTTC.

The chain uses TRBV28 and TRBJ1-5; 7 bases map to TRBD1. CDR3 size: 16 residues. The germline gives CDR1 MDHEN, CDR2 SYDVKM. Trimming at V came to 5 bases and at J to 2 bases, leaving 9 bases not matched to a gene. Here the CDR3 reads CASSTTGVLGNQPQHF. CDR3 DNA: TGTGCCAGCAGTACCACAGGGGTGTTGGGCAATCAGCCCCAGCATTTT.

V gene TRBV10-3 combines with J gene TRBJ2-7, with TRBD1 identical over 7 bases. This CDR3 is 14 amino acids long. The junction had 3 bases not matched to a gene; V was cut back by 2 bases and J by 2 bases. Germline V gene lookup returns CDR1 ENHRY and CDR2 SYGVKD. In DNA, the CDR3 is TGTGCCATCAGTGAGAACAGGGGTCCCTACGAGCAGTACTTC. It is translated as CAISENRGPYEQYF.

CDR3 in amino acids: CASSRIEGGAFF. CDR3 in DNA: TGTGCCAGCAGCCGCATAGAGGGGGGCGCTTTCTTT. V and J are TRBV7-9 and TRBJ1-1, with D perhaps matching TRBD1 (6 bases). Deletions cut 5 bases from V and 11 bases from J, with 15 bases between. The germline gives CDR1 SEHNR, CDR2 FQNEAQ (reference sequence). This CDR3 region has 12 residues.

For the CDR3, the DNA is TGTGCCAGCAGCTCCCAAGCATTTAGCTATGGCTACACCTTC. Amino acid sequence: CASSSQAFSYGYTF. V gene TRBV7-2 combines with J gene TRBJ1-2; no definite D call. Germline V gene lookup returns CDR1 SGHTA and CDR2 FQGNSA. The CDR3 totals 14 residues. V shed 4 bases and J shed 4 bases, with 13 bases lying between them.

V and J are TRBV12-3 or TRBV12-4 and TRBJ2-3, with 10 positions matching TRBD2. V lost 4 bases, J lost 4 bases, and 5 bases stayed unmatched. The CDR3 spans 15 residues. The CDR3 loop is CASSSLAGIPDTQYF. The CDR3 coding sequence is TGTGCCAGCAGTTCACTAGCGGGAATCCCAGATACGCAGTATTTT.

The gene calls are TRBV4-3 and TRBJ2-7; 9 bases line up with TRBD1. The CDR3 sequence is 17 residues long. Germline loops: CDR1 LGHNA, CDR2 YSLEER. V lost 1 base, J lost 1 base, and 8 bases stayed unmatched. CDR3: CASSQGITGTGSYEQYF. The CDR3 bases are TGCGCCAGCAGCCAAGGCATTACCGGGACAGGGTCCTACGAGCAGTACTTC.

The chain recombines TRBV20-1 with TRBJ2-3; a weak D match, TRBD1 (5 bases). V lost 1 base, J lost 2 bases, and 10 bases lay in between. Germline V gene sequence: CDR1 DFQATT, CDR2 SNEGSKA (reference sequence). There are 14 residues in the CDR3. The CDR3 sequence is CSARAGSLTDTQYF. The CDR3 bases are TGCAGTGCTAGAGCAGGGTCCCTCACAGATACGCAGTATTTT.

This chain joins TRBV30 and TRBJ1-6, with D uncertain. The CDR3 is made up of 12 amino acids. CDR1 and CDR2 (germline): GTSNPN, SVGIG (reference sequence). V was cut by 4 bases and J by 10 bases, with 11 bases left in between. CDR3 sequence reads: CAWNLLGSPLHF. Written as DNA, the CDR3 is TGTGCCTGGAACCTACTCGGGTCACCCCTCCACTTT.

This clonotype was counted only a few times. CDR3 region: CASSQEGTSGMGADTQYF. The DNA for the CDR3 is TGTGCCAGCAGCCAAGAGGGGACTAGCGGGATGGGCGCAGATACGCAGTATTTT. This rearrangement joins TRBV4-2 to TRBJ2-3; TRBD2 aligns across 13 bases. With V trimmed by 0 bases and J by 4 bases, 7 bases remained unmatched. The CDR3 extends over 18 amino acids. Germline-derived CDR1 and CDR2 are LGHNA and YNFKEQ.

This rearrangement joins TRBV3-1 to TRBJ1-6; D uncertain. Trimming removed 0 bases at V and 11 bases at J, with 5 bases between. The germline V gene has CDR1 LGHDT and CDR2 YNNKEL (reference sequence). The CDR3 is 12 amino acids. CDR3 protein: CASSQEWAPLHF. CDR3 sequence (DNA): TGTGCCAGCAGCCAAGAATGGGCACCCCTCCACTTT.

This clonotype came up a few times. This sequence joins TRBV6-5 and TRBJ2-7, with a possible D match to TRBD2 (5 bases). Trimming shortened V by 2 bases and J by 2 bases, and 13 bases separated the two germline ends. The germline CDR1 and CDR2 sequences are MNHEY and SVGAGI. The CDR3 consists of 15 residues. The CDR3 here is CASSYLVLDTYEQYF. CDR3 DNA: TGTGCCAGCAGTTACCTAGTACTAGATACCTACGAGCAGTACTTC.

The rearrangement uses TRBV6-5 and TRBJ2-6, with D perhaps TRBD1 or TRBD2 (5 bases each). Trimming pared 0 bases from V and 4 bases from J, leaving 10 bases between. The CDR3 has 16 amino acids. Germline CDR1 and CDR2: MNHEY and SVGAGI. CDR3 region: CASSYSRGAGANVLTF. The DNA of the CDR3 is TGTGCCAGCAGTTACTCGAGAGGGGCAGGGGCCAACGTCCTGACTTTC.

The CDR3 DNA reads as TGTGCCAGCAGCTCAAGGGCGGGAGGTGGAGCAGATACGCAGTATTTT. This encodes CASSSRAGGGADTQYF. The chain has TRBV3-1 and TRBJ2-3; TRBD2 aligns across 8 bases. The CDR3 has 16 residues. The V gene's germline CDR1 is LGHDT and CDR2 YNNKEL (reference sequence). V lost 5 bases, J lost 4 bases, and 11 bases stayed unmatched.

This clonotype was seen a handful of times. The chain recombines TRBV5-1 with TRBJ2-7; a possible D gene is TRBD2 (7 bases). Germline CDR1 reads SGHRS; CDR2 reads YFSETQ. V lost 4 bases, J lost 1 base, and 15 bases lay in between. The CDR3 loop spans 15 amino acids. This CDR3 reads CASSPGGTNSYEQYF. CDR3 bases: TGCGCCAGCAGCCCCGGGGGGACAAATTCCTACGAGCAGTACTTC.

The V gene is TRBV3-1, the J gene TRBJ1-5; 10 bases match TRBD1. The germline V gene encodes CDR1 LGHDT and CDR2 YNNKEL (reference sequence). The CDR3 covers 16 residues. With 4 bases clipped from V and 3 bases from J, the junction kept 6 bases outside the gene matches. Here the CDR3 reads CASSLGTGVNNQPQHF. CDR3 in DNA: TGTGCCAGCAGCCTCGGGACAGGGGTAAACAATCAGCCCCAGCATTTT.

The CDR3: CASRSTDDPYF. For the CDR3, the DNA is TGTGCCAGCAGATCGACAGACGACCCGTACTTC. The chain is built from TRBV28 and TRBJ2-5; TRBD1 is a possible D gene (5 bases). The V and J ends lost 6 bases and 13 bases respectively, with 15 bases between them. The germline gives CDR1 MDHEN, CDR2 SYDVKM. CDR3 length equals 11 residues.